Each of the 23 T cell receptor beta chains below was sequenced from the same sample in a study of metastatic and nonmetastatic thyroid tumors (dated by TCRdb to 2018 to 2020). Receptor amplification or capture employed PCR. Sequencer: Illumina HiSeq 4000. TCRdb trimmed the raw reads at Q25, called clones with MiXCR and kept productive beta chains. Counted in this sample were about 34,000 clones; roughly a third of them appeared once. The ten largest account for over 20% of the sample. Before undergoing thyroid surgery, none of the patients had been given any kind of treatment. Material: tumor tissue. These receptors were obtained from a female donor with papillary thyroid cancer or a benign thyroid nodule (not recorded which). Some clones in this sample may be carry-over from other donors' samples.

The rearrangement joins TRBV7-8 to TRBJ2-6; D possibly corresponds to TRBD2 (6 bases). Trimming pared 3 bases from V and 0 bases from J, leaving 15 bases between. Germline lookup yields CDR1 SGHVS and CDR2 FQNEAQ. This CDR3 has 18 amino acids. The CDR3 region is CASSFHGRDSSGANVLTF. In nucleotides, the CDR3 is TGTGCCAGCAGCTTTCATGGGCGGGACTCCTCTGGGGCCAACGTCCTGACTTTC.

The CDR3 region has the DNA TGTGCCAGCAGCTTATACAGGTTGAACACTGAAGCTTTCTTT. Encoded protein: CASSLYRLNTEAFF. The chain combines TRBV7-2 with TRBJ1-1, with TRBD1 as a possible D gene (5 bases). V gave up 2 bases and J gave up 0 bases, with 7 bases separating them. Per the germline V gene, CDR1 is SGHTA and CDR2 is FQGNSA. The CDR3 runs to 14 residues.

Remarks on this clone: One end of the junction is discordant with germline, which a read error may explain. V is TRBV6-4 and J is TRBJ2-1; D uncertain. The germline gives CDR1 MRHNA, CDR2 SNTAGT. This CDR3 spans 15 amino acids. CDR3 residues: CASSAERSYYNEQFF. In DNA, the CDR3 is TGTGCTAGCAGTGCGGAGCGTTCTTACTACAATGAGCAGTTCTTC.

This chain uses TRBV27 with TRBJ1-2, with 7 nucleotides matching TRBD1. The CDR3 spans 16 residues. Germline CDR1 and CDR2: MNHEY and SMNVEV (reference sequence). The ends lost 0 bases at V and 6 bases at J; junction bases unmatched: 10. Here the CDR3 DNA reads TGTGCCAGCAGTTTATCCCACGGAGGGGGCCTAGATGGCTACACCTTC. It yields the protein CASSLSHGGGLDGYTF.

The CDR3: CASSYLGFYTEAFF. CDR3 sequence (DNA): TGTGCCAGCAGTTACCTAGGCTTCTACACTGAAGCTTTCTTT. The chain has TRBV6-5 and TRBJ1-1; no reliable D call. Deletions cut 2 bases from V and 3 bases from J, with 10 bases between. This CDR3 region has 14 residues. Per germline, CDR1 MNHEY and CDR2 SVGAGI.

The genes are TRBV18 and TRBJ1-2; the D is unclear. Germline CDR1 and CDR2: KGHSH and LQKENI. The CDR3 sequence is 12 residues long. Trimming removed 3 bases from V and 6 bases from J, with 8 bases in between. In DNA, the CDR3 is TGTGCCAGCTCACCTAACAGCGATGGCTACACCTTC. Amino acid sequence: CASSPNSDGYTF.

This clone came up a few times. This chain links TRBV7-6 with TRBJ2-1; D is ambiguous. This CDR3 spans 14 amino acids. CDR1 is SGHVS, CDR2 FNYEAQ, per germline. V was clipped by 4 bases and J by 0 bases, with 7 bases between them. CDR3 residues: CASSSAFSYNEQFF. The CDR3 region has the DNA TGTGCCAGCAGCTCGGCTTTCTCCTACAATGAGCAGTTCTTC.

By frequency in the sample, this clone is medium-sized (0.01 to 0.1%). The gene calls are TRBV11-2 and TRBJ2-1; 7 bases line up with TRBD2. V was clipped by 1 base and J by 4 bases; unmatched bases: 13. CDR1 SGHAT and CDR2 FQNNGV come from the germline V gene. This CDR3 has 18 residues. CDR3 bases: TGTGCCAGCAGCTTAGTATCTTCCTCGGGAGGAGAGTACAATGAGCAGTTCTTC. This sequence encodes CASSLVSSSGGEYNEQFF.

V is TRBV2 and J is TRBJ2-1; 7 bases are shared with TRBD1. Trimming at V came to 6 bases and at J to 5 bases, leaving 7 bases not matched to a gene. CDR1 is SNHLY and CDR2 is FYNNEI in the germline V gene. The CDR3 totals 14 residues. As DNA, the CDR3 is TGTGCCAGCAGAGTTAACAGGGGCGACAATGAGCAGTTCTTC. This translates into CASRVNRGDNEQFF.

This clone was observed at least ten times. This chain uses TRBV7-2 with TRBJ2-7; 12 bases are a match to TRBD2. Germline lookup yields CDR1 SGHTA and CDR2 FQGNSA. The junction had 2 bases not matched to a gene; V was cut back by 6 bases and J by 2 bases. CDR3 length: 14 amino acids. CDR3 sequence reads: CASRSSGGAYEQYF. CDR3 DNA: TGTGCCAGCAGGTCTAGCGGGGGGGCCTACGAGCAGTACTTC.

The chain is built from TRBV11-2 and TRBJ2-1; possible D gene TRBD1, 7 bases. This CDR3 contains 13 residues. Per germline, CDR1 SGHAT and CDR2 FQNNGV. V was trimmed by 5 bases and J by 4 bases, leaving 9 bases between them. The CDR3 DNA reads as TGTGCCAGCAGCCAGGGGGGTTACAATGAGCAGTTCTTC. This sequence encodes CASSQGGYNEQFF.

This clone was detected ten times or more. This chain connects TRBV5-6 to TRBJ2-7; D perhaps matches TRBD1 (5 bases). Trimming left V 0 bases short and J 4 bases short, with 14 bases between. The CDR3 spans 15 residues. Germline CDR1 is SGHDT and CDR2 is YYEEEE. The CDR3 protein is CASSLGGIGSYEQYF. The DNA for the CDR3 is TGTGCCAGCAGCTTGGGGGGCATTGGGTCATACGAGCAGTACTTC.

This clone was seen a few times. The chain couples TRBV18 to TRBJ2-2; no clear D. V dropped 1 base and J dropped 4 bases, with 13 bases sitting between them. The CDR3 totals 16 residues. Germline V gene lookup returns CDR1 KGHSH and CDR2 LQKENI. The CDR3: CASSPRLGGITGELFF. CDR3 nucleotide sequence: TGTGCCAGCTCACCACGTTTAGGCGGTATCACCGGGGAGCTGTTTTTT.

The chain uses TRBV5-5 and TRBJ1-2; D unclear. The CDR3 has 14 residues. The germline V gene has CDR1 SGHKS and CDR2 YYEKEE (reference sequence). Deletions cut 3 bases from V and 5 bases from J, with 14 bases between. CDR3 in amino acids: CASSSGPQSYGYTF. CDR3 coding DNA: TGTGCCAGCAGCTCCGGACCACAGTCTTATGGCTACACCTTC.

This clone was seen a handful of times. The rearrangement links TRBV19 to TRBJ1-3; maybe TRBD1 (6 bases). The V end lost 6 bases, the J end lost 0 bases, and 12 bases lay between the germline ends. This CDR3 has 15 amino acids. The germline CDR1 and CDR2 sequences are LNHDA and SQIVND (reference sequence). CDR3 DNA sequence: TGTGCCAGTAGGCGCAGGGGCCACTCTGGAAACACCATATATTTT. Translated, it gives CASRRRGHSGNTIYF.

This clone was seen only once. The chain carries TRBV18 and TRBJ1-3; no clear D gene. Per the germline V gene, CDR1 is KGHSH and CDR2 is LQKENI. V dropped 0 bases and J dropped 0 bases, with 6 bases sitting between them. CDR3 length equals 15 residues. The CDR3, as DNA: TGTGCCAGCTCACCACCGAGGAGCTCTGGAAACACCATATATTTT. As protein: CASSPPRSSGNTIYF.

This clone was recorded a few times. The V and J genes are TRBV6-1 and TRBJ1-1; 7 bases agree with TRBD1. J gave up 6 bases and V 2 bases, and 6 bases lay outside the gene matches. The CDR3 consists of 14 residues. The germline gives CDR1 MNHNS, CDR2 SASEGT. CDR3 sequence reads: CASSETQGVAEAFF. The DNA for the CDR3 is TGTGCCAGCAGTGAAACCCAGGGGGTCGCTGAAGCTTTCTTT.

This clone was detected a few times. The J gene is TRBJ1-2, the V gene TRBV7-9; 8 bases are shared with TRBD1. J was trimmed by 7 bases and V by 4 bases; bases with no gene match: 8. CDR1 SEHNR and CDR2 FQNEAQ come from the germline V gene (reference sequence). The CDR3 has 14 residues. The CDR3 loop reads CASSSGQGISGYTF. The CDR3, as DNA: TGTGCCAGCAGCTCAGGACAGGGCATATCTGGCTACACCTTC.

About this clone itself: The CDR3 ends on some other residue instead of the conserved phenylalanine or tryptophan, so this is likely a read error. The V gene is TRBV6-1, the J gene TRBJ2-7; possibly TRBD1 for D (7 bases). V was trimmed by 8 bases and J by 5 bases, leaving 25 bases between them. The length of the CDR3 is 16 residues. Germline V gene data show CDR1 as MNHNS and CDR2 as SASEGT. The CDR3 is CASGDSLETTGDEQYI. CDR3 coding DNA: TGTGCCAGCGGGGACAGCCTGGAGACTACGGGAGACGAGCAGTACATC.

This clone came up a few times. The genes are TRBV15 and TRBJ1-5; D call uncertain. Trimming cost V 1 base and J 3 bases, with 1 base left between them. Looked up from germline, CDR1 is LNHNV and CDR2 is YYDKDF (reference sequence). The CDR3 totals 12 residues. Written as DNA, the CDR3 is TGTGCCACCAGCAGAGTCAATCAGCCCCAGCATTTT. It encodes CATSRVNQPQHF.

The rearrangement uses TRBV28 and TRBJ1-4; 8 bases are shared with TRBD1. The germline CDR1 and CDR2 sequences are MDHEN and SYDVKM. V was pared by 10 bases and J by 0 bases, with 13 bases of the junction left unmatched. The CDR3 is 17 residues long. CDR3 amino acids: CAIVQGEGSATNEKLFF. Written as DNA, the CDR3 is TGTGCCATCGTACAGGGGGAAGGCTCCGCAACTAATGAAAAACTGTTTTTT.

This clone has a handful of counts. V gene TRBV6-2 or TRBV6-3 combines with J gene TRBJ1-5; 7 bases map to TRBD1. CDR3 length: 18 amino acids. J lost 4 bases, V lost 5 bases, and 17 bases had no gene match. In germline, CDR1 is MNHEY, CDR2 SVGEGT. The DNA of the CDR3 is TGTGCCAGCAGTACACCTCCAATAATGGACAGGAAGAATCAGCCCCAGCATTTT. Translating gives CASSTPPIMDRKNQPQHF.

This clone appeared a few times. The chain is built from TRBV5-1 and TRBJ2-7, with 8 nucleotides matching TRBD2. Germline trimming cut 5 bases from V and 6 bases from J; bases unmatched to any gene: 10. Germline V CDR1 and CDR2: SGHRS, YFSETQ. The CDR3 length is 14 residues. The CDR3 loop reads CASSFGLAGREQYF. CDR3 nucleotides: TGCGCCAGCAGTTTCGGGCTAGCGGGTCGCGAGCAGTACTTC. Supplemented by reference TRBV5-1 and TRBJ2-7, the full variable domain reads KAGVTQTPRYLIKTRGQQVTLSCSPISGHRSVSWYQQTPGQGLQFLFEYFSETQRNKGNFPGRFSGRQFSNSRSEMNVSTLELGDSALYLCASSFGLAGREQYFGPGTRLTVT.